This T cell receptor (beta chain) was retrieved from a study of shared clonotypes between healthy human individuals. Donors included only healthy HIV-negative adults lacking recent acute infections or vaccinations. This CDR3 region has 14 residues. Between the trimmed V and J ends, which lost 0 bases and 6 bases, there was a span of 15 bases. The germline V gene encodes CDR1 GTSNPN and CDR2 SVGIG (reference sequence). Deep was the level at which the assay was run. Clones were sequenced by immunoSEQ multiplex PCR, and TCRdb holds only the in-frame ones, with some missing. The profile shows a few million clones, more than 80% of them singletons.

The V and J genes are TRBV30 and TRBJ2-7; D is uncertain. This clonotype was obtained from a man aged 18 to 29 in good health. Some clones in this sample may be carry-over from other donors' samples. The sequenced material came from naive CD4+ T cells from PBMCs. This sample's subset: CD45RA+ positively selected. CDR3 sequence: CAWSVHRVDGEQYF. For the CDR3, the DNA is TGTGCCTGGAGTGTACATAGGGTGGACGGCGAGCAGTACTTC.